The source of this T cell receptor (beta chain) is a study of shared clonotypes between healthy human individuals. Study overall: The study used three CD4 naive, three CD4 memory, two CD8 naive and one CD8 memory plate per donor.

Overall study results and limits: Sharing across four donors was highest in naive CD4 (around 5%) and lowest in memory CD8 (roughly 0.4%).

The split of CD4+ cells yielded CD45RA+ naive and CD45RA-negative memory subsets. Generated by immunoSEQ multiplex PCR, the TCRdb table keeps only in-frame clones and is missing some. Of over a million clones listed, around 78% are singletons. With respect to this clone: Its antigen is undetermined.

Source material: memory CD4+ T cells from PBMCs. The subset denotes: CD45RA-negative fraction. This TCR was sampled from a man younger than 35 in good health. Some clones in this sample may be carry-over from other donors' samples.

CDR3 in amino acids: CASRGRSSGNTIYF. As DNA, the CDR3 is TGTGCCAGCAGGGGGCGGTCCTCTGGAAACACCATATATTTT. The chain uses TRBV7-9 and TRBJ1-3, with a possible D match to TRBD1 (5 bases). The germline V and J ends were trimmed by 6 bases and 0 bases, with 9 bases remaining between them. CDR1 and CDR2 (germline): SEHNR, FQNEAQ (reference sequence). The CDR3 consists of 14 residues.